The present TCR beta chain was sequenced within a study of shared clonotypes between healthy human individuals. The study's findings and limits: Clonotypes which were not shared had lower generation probabilities than clonotypes that all four donors shared. A limitation of the genetic and exposure-history diversity represented arose from few donors.

The naive CD8 population came from CD45RO-negative cells selected for CCR7, without terminally differentiated effector memory CD45RA+ cells. Only Caucasian adults living in Nashville, Tennessee made up the donor group. A word on this clone: Its specificity is not known.

The protocol was immunoSEQ multiplex PCR, while the TCRdb copy is restricted to in-frame clones and leaves out a portion. This table holds approximately 740,000 clones, more than 85% found once. The germline V and J ends were trimmed by 6 bases and 2 bases, with 11 bases remaining between them. The CDR3 sequence is 13 residues long. The germline gives CDR1 MNHNS, CDR2 SASEGT. Material for sequencing was naive CD8+ T cells sorted from blood. This receptor was taken from a man aged 25-45 years in good health. The V and J genes are TRBV6-1 and TRBJ2-7, with D uncertain. DNA for the CDR3: TGTGCCAGCAGAGAATTGGGAACCTACGAGCAGTACTTC. Translating gives CASRELGTYEQYF.